Following are 23 T cell receptor beta chains from one sample sequenced in a study of blood T cell repertoires in COVID-19. Method: immunoSEQ multiplex PCR; TCRdb's copy keeps in-frame clones and lacks some. This table holds about 120,000 clones, nearly 70% found once. Sample: peripheral blood. Receptor source: a woman in her 70s with acute or convalescent COVID-19.

Comments on this clone: Other DNA sequences in this specimen translate into the identical CDR3. The chain has TRBV27 and TRBJ1-2; a possible D gene is TRBD1 (6 bases). Per germline, CDR1 MNHEY and CDR2 SMNVEV (reference sequence). The CDR3 spans 14 residues. The germline V and J ends were trimmed by 4 bases and 4 bases, with 13 bases remaining between them. The CDR3 DNA sequence: TGTGCCAGCAGTTCCTCCGGACAGCTCTATGGCTACACCTTC. This gives the protein CASSSSGQLYGYTF.

This clone came up a few times. The V and J genes are TRBV6-2 or TRBV6-3 and TRBJ1-5, with D uncertain. Germline assignment: CDR1 MNHEY and CDR2 SVGEGT. V lost 2 bases and J lost 3, with 17 bases in between. CDR3 length: 17 residues. CDR3 bases: TGTGCCAGCAGTTACATGGGAGCACCCCGCCACAATCAGCCCCAGCATTTT. As protein: CASSYMGAPRHNQPQHF.

This sequence joins TRBV6-6 and TRBJ1-2; the D is unclear. Germline values: CDR1 MNHNY, CDR2 SVGAGI (reference sequence). This CDR3 has 14 amino acids. Trimming took 2 bases from V and 0 from J, leaving 7 bases between them. The CDR3 sequence is CASSYAQTNYGYTF. The CDR3 region has the DNA TGTGCCAGCAGTTACGCACAGACTAACTATGGCTACACCTTC.

This clone was recorded at least ten times. The chain joins TRBV5-1 to TRBJ1-1; possibly TRBD1 for D (6 bases). Germline loops: CDR1 SGHRS, CDR2 YFSETQ. This CDR3 has 14 residues. Trimming cost V 4 bases and J 4 bases, with 14 bases left between them. The CDR3 nucleotides read TGCGCCAGCAGCCCGGGGGGGGGCGGCACTGAAGCTTTCTTT. Amino acid sequence: CASSPGGGGTEAFF.

This clone was seen a few times. V and J are TRBV12-3 or TRBV12-4 and TRBJ2-2, with D tentatively TRBD2 (6 bases). The CDR3 has 13 amino acids. Trimming stripped 6 bases from V and 1 base from J, with 6 bases between. CDR3 coding DNA: TGTGCCAGCAGGGGGGGGAACACCGGGGAGCTGTTTTTT. This sequence encodes CASRGGNTGELFF.

The chain is built from TRBV6-5 and TRBJ1-1; 8 bases match TRBD1. The CDR3 has 13 residues. The V and J ends lost 6 bases and 11 bases, in that order; junction bases with no gene match: 11. Looked up from germline, CDR1 is MNHEY and CDR2 is SVGAGI. CDR3 loop: CASRGTGHPGAFF. CDR3 in DNA: TGTGCCAGCAGGGGGACAGGTCACCCTGGGGCTTTCTTT.

The chain uses TRBV27 and TRBJ2-2, with 8 bases aligning to TRBD2. V shed 5 bases, J shed 4 bases, and the junction held 9 bases outside the gene matches. The CDR3 is made up of 16 amino acids. Per the germline V gene, CDR1 is MNHEY and CDR2 is SMNVEV (reference sequence). The DNA of the CDR3 is TGTGCCAGCAGTAGAATCGGGGGGGCTGGCACCGGGGAGCTGTTTTTT. This gives the protein CASSRIGGAGTGELFF.

The chain is built from TRBV3-1 (or the pseudogene TRBV3-2) and TRBJ2-5; D call uncertain. V was pared by 4 bases and J by 4 bases, with 4 bases between. This CDR3 comprises 11 residues. Germline CDR1 and CDR2: LGHDT and YNNKEL (reference sequence). CDR3 loop: CASSLLETQYF. CDR3 bases: TGTGCCAGCAGCCTCCTAGAGACCCAGTACTTC.

The chain combines TRBV30 with TRBJ1-6; no definite D call. CDR1 and CDR2 (germline): GTSNPN, SVGIG (reference sequence). This CDR3 contains 14 residues. V lost 0 bases, J lost 6 bases, and 9 bases lay in between. The CDR3: CAWSVLSGNSPLHF. The CDR3, as DNA: TGTGCCTGGAGTGTACTATCGGGTAATTCACCCCTCCACTTT. Drawing the rest from reference TRBV30 and TRBJ1-6, the complete variable domain is SQTIHQWPATLVQPVGSPLSLECTVEGTSNPNLYWYRQAAGRGLQLLFYSVGIGQISSEVPQNLSASRPQDRQFILSSKKLLLSDSGFYLCAWSVLSGNSPLHFGNGTRLTVT.

The chain has TRBV28 and TRBJ2-7; weak D call: TRBD1 (5 bases). CDR3 length: 13 amino acids. The germline V gene encodes CDR1 MDHEN and CDR2 SYDVKM. Trimming took off 7 bases at V and 3 bases at J, with 13 bases between the two ends. This chain's CDR3 is CASKAGIFYEQYF. CDR3 in DNA: TGTGCCAGCAAGGCAGGGATCTTCTACGAGCAGTACTTC.

The chain joins TRBV5-1 to TRBJ2-6, with D uncertain. The CDR3 covers 11 residues. Germline loops: CDR1 SGHRS, CDR2 YFSETQ. V lost 7 bases, J lost 6 bases, and 5 bases lay in between. CDR3 sequence (DNA): TGCGCCAGCGCAGAGGCCAACGTCCTGACTTTC. It translates to CASAEANVLTF.

The genes are TRBV6-5 and TRBJ1-3, with 7 bases that match TRBD1. CDR1 and CDR2 (germline): MNHEY, SVGAGI. V trimming: 7 bases; J trimming: 0 bases; junction bases outside the gene matches: 3. The CDR3 has 14 amino acids. In DNA, the CDR3 is TGTGCCAGCAAAGACAGGGTCTCTGGAAACACCATATATTTT. Its protein product is CASKDRVSGNTIYF.

The chain is built from TRBV7-6 and TRBJ1-1; unclear D gene. V lost 1 base and J lost 2, with 8 bases in between. CDR1 and CDR2 (germline): SGHVS, FNYEAQ. The CDR3 spans 14 residues. CDR3 nucleotide sequence: TGTGCCAGCAGCTTAGGCCCGAGAAACACTGAAGCTTTCTTT. It translates to CASSLGPRNTEAFF. Full variable domain (remainder filled in from reference TRBV7-6 and TRBJ1-1): GAGVSQSPRYKVTKRGQDVALRCDPISGHVSLYWYRQALGQGPEFLTYFNYEAQQDKSGLPNDRFSAERPEGSISTLTIQRTEQRDSAMYRCASSLGPRNTEAFFGQGTRLTVV.

Ten or more counts support this clone. The V gene is TRBV7-8, the J gene TRBJ1-2, with D possibly matching TRBD1 (6 bases). The V and J ends lost 0 bases and 12 bases respectively, with 14 bases between them. There are 13 residues in the CDR3. Germline V CDR1 and CDR2: SGHVS, FQNEAQ. CDR3 in amino acids: CASSLAGTKENTF. CDR3 DNA: TGTGCCAGCAGCTTAGCGGGGACAAAAGAAAACACCTTC.

The rearrangement joins TRBV6-1 to TRBJ2-5; D is perhaps TRBD1 (6 bases). V lost 2 bases and J lost 5, with 21 bases in between. The CDR3 is 17 amino acids. Germline V CDR1 and CDR2: MNHNS, SASEGT. CDR3 DNA sequence: TGTGCCAGCAGTGAACGACCGGGCCAGGGGTCTAAGGAGACCCAGTACTTC. Its translation: CASSERPGQGSKETQYF.

The CDR3 DNA reads as TGTGCCAGCAGTGCCGGGACAAACGTTCAGTACTTC. Residues: CASSAGTNVQYF. The chain combines TRBV28 with TRBJ2-7, with D possibly TRBD1 on 6 matching bases. Germline V gene sequence: CDR1 MDHEN, CDR2 SYDVKM. V was trimmed by 5 bases and J by 10 bases, leaving 15 bases between them. The CDR3 length is 12 residues.

V usage is TRBV12-5 and J usage is TRBJ2-3; TRBD1 aligns across 10 bases. This CDR3 comprises 14 residues. Per the germline V gene, CDR1 is LGHNT and CDR2 is FRNRAP. The V and J ends lost 5 bases and 4 bases, in that order; junction bases with no gene match: 3. CDR3 sequence reads: CASGTGQGSDTQYF. The CDR3 bases are TGTGCTAGTGGTACGGGACAGGGGTCAGATACGCAGTATTTT.

This chain connects TRBV7-2 to TRBJ2-3; perhaps TRBD2 as D (6 bases). The CDR3 runs to 15 residues. Germline assignment: CDR1 SGHTA and CDR2 FQGNSA. V lost 1 base to trimming and J lost 0 bases, with 8 bases between them. CDR3 sequence reads: CASSLVAGSTDTQYF. DNA of the CDR3: TGTGCCAGCAGCTTAGTGGCGGGGAGCACAGATACGCAGTATTTT.

This chain links TRBV28 with TRBJ1-2; D is ambiguous. Looked up from germline, CDR1 is MDHEN and CDR2 is SYDVKM. The CDR3 has 12 amino acids. With 7 bases removed from V and 0 bases from J, the gap between germline ends came to 6 bases. CDR3 sequence reads: CASTSTNYGYTF. The CDR3 nucleotides read TGTGCCAGCACTAGTACTAACTATGGCTACACCTTC.

The chain combines TRBV27 with TRBJ2-1; the match to TRBD1 covers 8 bases. Germline CDR1 and CDR2: MNHEY and SMNVEV (reference sequence). V shed 0 bases, J shed 7 bases, and the junction held 8 bases outside the gene matches. The CDR3 spans 16 residues. CDR3 nucleotide sequence: TGTGCCAGCAGTTTATCGATCCCAGGGGGCTGGAATGAGCAGTTCTTC. Its translation is CASSLSIPGGWNEQFF.

The V call is TRBV6-6, the J call TRBJ1-4; D is ambiguous. The CDR3 is 20 amino acids. The V gene lost 6 bases and the J gene lost 0 bases, with 26 bases spanning the gap. Germline-derived CDR1 and CDR2 are MNHNY and SVGAGI (reference sequence). This chain's CDR3 is CASSSSSTRSRVATNEKLFF. The CDR3 DNA reads TGTGCCAGCAGCTCCAGTTCCACGAGGTCAAGAGTCGCAACTAATGAAAAACTGTTTTTT.

CDR3 DNA: TGTGCCAGCAGTCCTCAGGGGAGAGGAAACACCATATATTTT. Its translation: CASSPQGRGNTIYF. The rearrangement uses TRBV27 and TRBJ1-3; D possibly corresponds to TRBD1 (6 bases). Germline assignment: CDR1 MNHEY and CDR2 SMNVEV (reference sequence). The CDR3 runs to 14 residues. The V end was cut by 5 bases, the J end by 4 bases, with 12 bases between.

The rearrangement links TRBV3-1 (or the pseudogene TRBV3-2) to TRBJ1-4; 10 bases agree with TRBD1. The V and J ends lost 4 bases and 7 bases, in that order; junction bases with no gene match: 6. CDR1 is LGHDT and CDR2 is YNNKEL in the germline V gene (reference sequence). The CDR3 sequence is 15 residues long. The CDR3 protein is CASSPAGTGVEKLFF. The CDR3, as DNA: TGTGCCAGCAGCCCCGCCGGGACAGGGGTTGAAAAACTGTTTTTT.